This T cell receptor beta chain was obtained from a study of T-cell memory formation after mild COVID-19. This clonotype has more than one count but fewer than ten. Its antigen is as yet unknown. TCRdb reanalysed the 5' RACE reads using MiXCR and keeps one entry per CDR3 protein. The sample consists of 400,000 to 500,000 distinct CDR3 sequences, roughly 18% of them appearing once. Notes on the study in general: While clones contracting from day 15 to 85 were balanced between CD4 and CD8, later expanders leaned CD4+. The study found contracting CD4+ clones mainly in CM and EM and contracting CD8+ clones in EMRA. The SARS-CoV-2 specificity of second-wave clones reaching peak at day 37 remained unverified.

CDR1 is SGHRS, CDR2 YFSETQ, per germline. Trimming took off 0 bases at V and 3 bases at J, with 10 bases between the two ends. The length of the CDR3 is 14 residues. This clonotype originated in a man aged 18 to 29 who had mild COVID-19 (a few samples of this study predate the infection). Cell type and time point are not known. The chain recombines TRBV5-1 with TRBJ2-7; no firm D call. The sequenced sample was PBMCs or a T cell subset sorted from them (not recorded which). CDR3 loop: CASSLVLGDYEQYF. In DNA form, the CDR3 reads TGCGCCAGCAGCTTGGTGTTAGGTGACTACGAGCAGTACTTC.